This T cell receptor (beta chain) was sequenced in a study of shared clonotypes between healthy human individuals. The study, taken as a whole, reports: Relative to clonotypes present in all four donors, those not shared had lower generation probabilities.

Sorted-subset replicate PCRs used approximately 190 ng of genomic DNA. This amount corresponded to 25,000 to 30,000 T cell genomes. Generated by immunoSEQ multiplex PCR, the TCRdb table keeps only in-frame clones and is missing some. The data hold millions of clones, with about 95% observed a single time. With respect to this clone: The antigen is not known.

This CDR3 has 12 amino acids. Germline V gives CDR1 SEHNR, CDR2 FQNEAQ (reference sequence). V was cut by 4 bases and J by 1 base, with 4 bases left in between. In the naive CD8 group, cells lacked CD45RO and were positively selected for CCR7, so terminally differentiated effector memory CD45RA+ cells were left out. The chain has TRBV7-9 and TRBJ2-5; D unresolved. The sample was naive CD8+ T cells sorted from blood. The TCR was taken from a man aged 18 to 30 in good health. In DNA, the CDR3 is TGTGCCAGCAGCTGGTCCCAAGAGACCCAGTACTTC. This encodes CASSWSQETQYF.